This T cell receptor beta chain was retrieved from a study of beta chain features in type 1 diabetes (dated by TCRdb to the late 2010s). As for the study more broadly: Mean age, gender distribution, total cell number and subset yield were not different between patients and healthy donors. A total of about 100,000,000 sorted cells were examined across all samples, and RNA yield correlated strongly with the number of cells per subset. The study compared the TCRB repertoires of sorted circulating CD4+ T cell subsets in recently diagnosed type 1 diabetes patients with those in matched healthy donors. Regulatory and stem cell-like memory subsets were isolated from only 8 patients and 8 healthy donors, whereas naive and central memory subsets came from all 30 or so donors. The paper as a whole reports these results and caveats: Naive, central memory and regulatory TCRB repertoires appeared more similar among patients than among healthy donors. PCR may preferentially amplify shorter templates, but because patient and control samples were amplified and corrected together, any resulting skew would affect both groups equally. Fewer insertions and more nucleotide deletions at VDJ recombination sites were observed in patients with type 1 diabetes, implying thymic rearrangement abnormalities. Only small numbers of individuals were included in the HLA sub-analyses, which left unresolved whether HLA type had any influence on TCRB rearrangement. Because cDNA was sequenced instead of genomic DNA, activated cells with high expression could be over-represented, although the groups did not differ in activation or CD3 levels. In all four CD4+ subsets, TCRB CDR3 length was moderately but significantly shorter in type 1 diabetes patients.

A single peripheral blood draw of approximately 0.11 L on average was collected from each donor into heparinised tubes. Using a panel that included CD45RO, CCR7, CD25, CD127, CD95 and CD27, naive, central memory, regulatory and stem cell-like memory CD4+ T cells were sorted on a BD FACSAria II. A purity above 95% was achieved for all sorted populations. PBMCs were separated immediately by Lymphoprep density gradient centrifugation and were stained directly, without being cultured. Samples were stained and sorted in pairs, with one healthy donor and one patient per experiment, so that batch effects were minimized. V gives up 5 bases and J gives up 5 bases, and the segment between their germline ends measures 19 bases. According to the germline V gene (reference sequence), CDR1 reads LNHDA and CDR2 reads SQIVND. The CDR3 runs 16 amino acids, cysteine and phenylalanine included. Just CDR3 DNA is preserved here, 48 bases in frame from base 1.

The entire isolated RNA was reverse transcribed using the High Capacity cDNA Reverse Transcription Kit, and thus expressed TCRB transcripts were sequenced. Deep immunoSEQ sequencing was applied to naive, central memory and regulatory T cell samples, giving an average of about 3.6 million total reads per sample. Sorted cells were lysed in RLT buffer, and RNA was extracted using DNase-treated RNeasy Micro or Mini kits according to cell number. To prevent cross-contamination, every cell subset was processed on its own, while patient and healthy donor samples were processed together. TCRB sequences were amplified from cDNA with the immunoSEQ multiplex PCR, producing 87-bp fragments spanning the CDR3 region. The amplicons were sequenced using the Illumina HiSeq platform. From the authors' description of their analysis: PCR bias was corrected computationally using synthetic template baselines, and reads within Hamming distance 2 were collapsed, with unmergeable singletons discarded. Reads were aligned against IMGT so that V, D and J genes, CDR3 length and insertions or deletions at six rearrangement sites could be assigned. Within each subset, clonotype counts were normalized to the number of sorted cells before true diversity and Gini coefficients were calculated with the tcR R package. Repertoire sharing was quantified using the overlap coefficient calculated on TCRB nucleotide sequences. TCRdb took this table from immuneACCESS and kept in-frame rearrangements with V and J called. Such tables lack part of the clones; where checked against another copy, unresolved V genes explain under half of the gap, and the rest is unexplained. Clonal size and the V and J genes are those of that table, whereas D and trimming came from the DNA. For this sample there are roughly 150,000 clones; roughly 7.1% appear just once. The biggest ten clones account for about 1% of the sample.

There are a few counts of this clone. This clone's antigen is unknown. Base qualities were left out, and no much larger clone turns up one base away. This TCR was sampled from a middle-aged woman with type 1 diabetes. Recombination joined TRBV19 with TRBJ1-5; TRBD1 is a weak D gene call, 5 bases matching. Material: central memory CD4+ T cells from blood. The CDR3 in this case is CASSPTPGSRDQPQHF. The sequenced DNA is TGTGCCAGTAGTCCAACCCCGGGCAGCAGGGATCAGCCCCAGCATTTT.